This T cell receptor (beta chain) is drawn from a study of T-cell reconstitution after alpha-beta-depleted transplantation in children. This clonotype has just a few counts. V dropped 0 bases and J dropped 2 bases, with 10 bases sitting between them. The CDR3 sequence is 16 residues long. Germline values: CDR1 LGHNA, CDR2 YNFKEQ. Construction of the TCRbeta library involved unique molecular identifiers. TCRdb reprocessed the PCR reads via MiXCR and lists one record per CDR3 protein. The sample comprises about 540,000 distinct CDR3 sequences, approximately 16% of which are singletons, and over 3% rests with the top ten.

V usage is TRBV4-2 and J usage is TRBJ2-2, with D perhaps matching TRBD2 (5 bases). This sequence was found in a human donor who donated a stem cell graft to a child with acute lymphoblastic leukemia. The material was PBMCs from the stem cell graft donor, obtained from the stem cell graft. The CDR3 is CASSQDPGINTGELFF. The CDR3 nucleotides are TGTGCCAGCAGCCAAGATCCCGGGATCAACACCGGGGAGCTGTTTTTT.